The 2 T cell receptor beta chains reported below all come from one sample, sequenced in a study of neurological immune-mediated disorders. Using its own MiXCR run on the 5' RACE reads, TCRdb lists one record per CDR3 protein. Counted here are 40,000 or so distinct CDR3 sequences, approximately 14% occurring once; the ten biggest clones make up roughly 27%. Material: PBMCs. These receptors originate from a woman between 50 and 59 years old with HTLV-1-associated myelopathy (HAM/TSP).

This clonotype was counted many times. The V and J genes are TRBV15 and TRBJ2-7; the match to TRBD2 covers 7 bases. The CDR3 consists of 15 residues. J lost 4 bases, V lost 3 bases, and 9 bases had no gene match. Germline V gene sequence: CDR1 LNHNV, CDR2 YYDKDF (reference sequence). CDR3 in DNA: TGTGCCACCAGCAGCCCCGGGACTACCCTATACGAGCAGTACTTC. This gives the protein CATSSPGTTLYEQYF.

The table lists this clonotype with many counts. The rearrangement links TRBV9 to TRBJ2-3; 8 nucleotides align to TRBD1. Germline loops: CDR1 SGDLS, CDR2 YYNGEE. This CDR3 has 16 amino acids. V gave up 2 bases and J gave up 4 bases; unmatched junction bases: 9. The CDR3 reads CASSVAGGLGADTQYF. CDR3 nucleotide sequence: TGTGCCAGCAGCGTTGCAGGGGGCCTGGGAGCAGATACGCAGTATTTT.